This paragraph reports one T cell receptor (beta chain). Its antigen is not identified. Clones were read by immunoSEQ multiplex PCR, and TCRdb kept only the in-frame ones, dropping some. The sample holds 120,000 or so clones, over 75% seen once. The CDR3 length is 14 residues. V gave up 7 bases and J gave up 9 bases; unmatched junction bases: 10. CDR1 is SGHTA and CDR2 is FQGNSA in the germline V gene. The entry originates in a study of T cell responses to AZD1222 COVID-19 vaccine. Broader study findings: Across spike, vaccine-associated CD4 TCRs were found, dominant at 160-218 and 743-854. Close to half of all spike-specific TCRs reportedly target regions of the variants that are unmutated. Just a handful of AZD1222 recipients tested seropositive at baseline. Mostly white British, mostly female donors; authors suggested clonal diversity may be underestimated.

The receptor comes from an adult in good health. The rearrangement uses TRBV7-2 and TRBJ1-5, with TRBD1 identical over 9 bases. The sample consisted of peripheral blood, taken on day 0 of AZD1222 vaccination. The DNA for the CDR3 is TGTGCCAGCACCTTTGGACAGGGGAGGAGGCCCCAGCATTTT. It yields the protein CASTFGQGRRPQHF.